The 3 T cell receptor beta chains in this list originate from one sample, sequenced in a study of identical twins. In TCRdb, the 5' RACE reads were re-called with MiXCR into one record per CDR3 protein. The top ten hold about an eighth of the sample, which has roughly 770,000 distinct CDR3 sequences, 15% to 20% seen once. This sample was shared with a second study, whose subject was T cells expressing NK-cell markers.

Sequencing was done on a sample of PBMCs. The receptors originated from a woman between 18 and 30 years old in good health.

The rearrangement joins TRBV4-1 to TRBJ2-7; D gene uncertain. Trimming removed 4 bases from V and 2 bases from J, with 15 bases in between. In germline, CDR1 is MGHRA, CDR2 YSYEKL. The CDR3 runs to 15 residues. The CDR3 DNA sequence: TGCGCCAGCAGCCCACTTTCAACCGGCGCCTACGAGCAGTACTTC. Translation: CASSPLSTGAYEQYF.

V is TRBV20-1 and J is TRBJ2-2; D might be TRBD1 (5 bases). The length of the CDR3 is 16 residues. Trimming shortened V by 0 bases and J by 2 bases, and 13 bases separated the two germline ends. Germline values: CDR1 DFQATT, CDR2 SNEGSKA (reference sequence). As DNA, the CDR3 is TGCAGTGCTAGAGATCCAGACAGATTAAACACCGGGGAGCTGTTTTTT. Protein sequence: CSARDPDRLNTGELFF.

The V gene is TRBV10-3, the J gene TRBJ2-7; 8 bases map to TRBD1. The CDR3 is made up of 13 amino acids. The V gene end was trimmed by 6 bases and the J gene end by 2 bases; junction bases not matched to a gene: 3. Germline CDR1 reads ENHRY; CDR2 reads SYGVKD. CDR3 in amino acids: CAISATGAYEQYF. CDR3 nucleotides: TGTGCCATCAGCGCGACAGGGGCCTACGAGCAGTACTTC.